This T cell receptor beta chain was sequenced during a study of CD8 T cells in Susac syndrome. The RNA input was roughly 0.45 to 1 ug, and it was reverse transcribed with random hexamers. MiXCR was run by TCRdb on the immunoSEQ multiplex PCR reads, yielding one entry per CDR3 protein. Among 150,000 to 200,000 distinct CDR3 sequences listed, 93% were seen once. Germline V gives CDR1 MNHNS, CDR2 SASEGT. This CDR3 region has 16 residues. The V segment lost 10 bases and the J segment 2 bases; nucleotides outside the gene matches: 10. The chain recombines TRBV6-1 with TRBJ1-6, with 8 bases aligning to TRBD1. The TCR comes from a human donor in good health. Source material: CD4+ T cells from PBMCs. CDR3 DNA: TGTGCCACCACCCAGGGGGCTTTGACCTATAATTCACCCCTCCACTTT. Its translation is CATTQGALTYNSPLHF.